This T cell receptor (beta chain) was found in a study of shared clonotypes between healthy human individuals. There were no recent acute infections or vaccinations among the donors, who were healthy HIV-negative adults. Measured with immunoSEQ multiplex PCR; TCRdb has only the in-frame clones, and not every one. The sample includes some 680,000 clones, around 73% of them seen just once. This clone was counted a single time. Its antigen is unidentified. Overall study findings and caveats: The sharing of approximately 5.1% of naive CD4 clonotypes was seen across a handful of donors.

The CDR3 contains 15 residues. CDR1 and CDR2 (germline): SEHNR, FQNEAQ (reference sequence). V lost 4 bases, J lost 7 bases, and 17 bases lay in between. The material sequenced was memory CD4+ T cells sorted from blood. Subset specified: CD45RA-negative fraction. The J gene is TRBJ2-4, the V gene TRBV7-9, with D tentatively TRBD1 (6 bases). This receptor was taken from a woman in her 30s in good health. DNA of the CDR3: TGTGCCAGCAGCTCACCGGGACACCCCAGGAACATTCAGTACTTC. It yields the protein CASSSPGHPRNIQYF.